The 7 T cell receptor beta chains in this list originate from one sample, sequenced in a study of blood T cell repertoires in COVID-19 (dated by TCRdb to about 2020). The library was generated by the immunoSEQ multiplex PCR assay. Held by TCRdb, this immuneACCESS table contains in-frame sequences only and omits some clones. Under half of the omission traces to an unresolved V gene where checked; the cause of the rest is unknown. Across this sample there are about 85,000 clones, with almost 90% seen only once. The ten largest clones capture 4.3% of the sample. The specimen sequenced was peripheral blood. Source of these receptors: a woman of 80 years or more with active or convalescent COVID-19.

This clone was found once. CDR3 DNA: TGTGCCAGCAGCCCCAAATTGGTCGGGATAAATCAGCCCCAGCATTTT. It translates to CASSPKLVGINQPQHF. The V and J genes are TRBV7-2 and TRBJ1-5; D unresolved. CDR1 and CDR2 (germline): SGHTA, FQGNSA. V was trimmed by 5 bases and J by 4 bases, leaving 18 bases between them. The CDR3 loop spans 16 amino acids.

J is TRBJ2-1 and V is TRBV5-5; 11 bases are a match to TRBD2. Germline CDR1 and CDR2: SGHKS and YYEKEE (reference sequence). The CDR3 is 14 amino acids. J gave up 11 bases and V 4 bases, and 8 bases lay outside the gene matches. CDR3 bases: TGTGCCAGCAGCCAGGGACTAGCGGTGGGGAAGCAGTTCTTC. Protein sequence: CASSQGLAVGKQFF.

This clone has only one observation. V and J are TRBV19 and TRBJ2-3, with 12 bases identical to TRBD2. Germline CDR1 LNHDA, CDR2 SQIVND (reference sequence). The CDR3 spans 16 residues. With 6 bases clipped from V and 4 bases from J, the junction kept 8 bases outside the gene matches. CDR3 sequence reads: CASSLLAGGLSDTQYF. CDR3 sequence (DNA): TGTGCCAGTAGCCTTCTAGCGGGAGGGTTATCAGATACGCAGTATTTT.

The rearrangement links TRBV5-1 to TRBJ1-1; D unresolved. Germline V gene lookup returns CDR1 SGHRS and CDR2 YFSETQ. The CDR3 runs 18 residues. V lost 4 bases, J lost 1 base, and 23 bases lay in between. The CDR3 sequence: CASSPGTPGGRGNTEAFF. For the CDR3, the DNA is TGCGCCAGCAGCCCGGGAACACCGGGTGGCCGGGGGAACACTGAAGCTTTCTTT.

The chain uses TRBV28 and TRBJ1-2; weak D call: TRBD1 (5 bases). Germline assignment: CDR1 MDHEN and CDR2 SYDVKM. V dropped 6 bases and J dropped 6 bases, with 17 bases sitting between them. The CDR3 has 14 residues. The CDR3 reads CASRVSGELDGYTF. The CDR3 DNA sequence: TGTGCCAGCAGAGTTTCGGGGGAACTTGATGGCTACACCTTC.

The rearrangement joins TRBV28 to TRBJ1-1, with a weak D call TRBD1 (6 bases). Trimming pared 5 bases from V and 1 base from J, leaving 14 bases between. The CDR3 consists of 15 residues. In germline, CDR1 is MDHEN, CDR2 SYDVKM. CDR3 residues: CASSGAETGNTEAFF. The CDR3 DNA follows: TGTGCCAGCAGTGGGGCCGAGACAGGGAACACTGAAGCTTTCTTT.

The chain combines TRBV30 with TRBJ2-1; 12 positions agree with TRBD2. The V gene end was trimmed by 5 bases and the J gene end by 7 bases; junction bases not matched to a gene: 12. The CDR3 covers 16 residues. In germline, CDR1 is GTSNPN, CDR2 SVGIG (reference sequence). The CDR3 loop reads CAWSTLAGGPGNEQFF. Here the CDR3 DNA reads TGTGCCTGGTCAACCCTAGCGGGAGGGCCGGGGAATGAGCAGTTCTTC.